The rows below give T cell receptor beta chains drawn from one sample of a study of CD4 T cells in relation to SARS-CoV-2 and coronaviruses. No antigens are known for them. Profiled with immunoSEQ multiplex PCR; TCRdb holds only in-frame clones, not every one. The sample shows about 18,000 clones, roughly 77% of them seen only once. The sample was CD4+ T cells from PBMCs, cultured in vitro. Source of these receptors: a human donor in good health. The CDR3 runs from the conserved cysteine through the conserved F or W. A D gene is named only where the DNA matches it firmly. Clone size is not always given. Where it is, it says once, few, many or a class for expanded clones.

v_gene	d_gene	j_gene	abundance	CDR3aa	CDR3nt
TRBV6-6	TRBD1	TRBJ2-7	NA	CASNRQGPSYEQYF	TGTGCCAGCAACAGACAGGGTCCCTCCTACGAGCAGTACTTC
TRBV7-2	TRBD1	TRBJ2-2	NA	CASSPTGVSTGELFF	TGTGCCAGCAGCCCTACAGGGGTGTCGACCGGGGAGCTGTTTTTT
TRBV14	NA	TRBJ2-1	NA	CASSEPQAGPVNEQFF	TGTGCCAGCAGCGAACCGCAGGCCGGGCCGGTCAATGAGCAGTTCTTC
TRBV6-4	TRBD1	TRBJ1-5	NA	CASSDGTDKAFKHF	TGTGCCAGCAGTGACGGGACAGATAAGGCCTTTAAGCATTTT
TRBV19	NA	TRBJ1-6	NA	CASSLTGTRRSPLHF	TGTGCCAGTAGCTTGACCGGGACCAGGCGATCACCCCTCCACTTT
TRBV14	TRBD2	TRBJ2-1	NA	CASSQTGTTSGGPHFNEQFF	TGTGCCAGCAGCCAAACCGGGACAACTAGCGGGGGCCCCCATTTCAATGAGCAGTTCTTC
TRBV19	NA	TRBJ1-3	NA	CASSIGGSGLNTIYF	TGTGCCAGTAGTATAGGAGGCAGCGGGCTAAACACCATATATTTT
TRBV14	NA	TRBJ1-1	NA	CATHLGNTEAFF	TGTGCCACACACCTCGGGAACACTGAAGCTTTCTTT
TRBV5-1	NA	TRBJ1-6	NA	CASSLEGSEGSPLHF	TGCGCCAGCAGCTTGGAGGGGTCCGAGGGTTCACCCCTCCACTTT
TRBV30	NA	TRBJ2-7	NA	CAWSVGPEQYF	TGTGCCTGGAGTGTAGGGCCCGAGCAGTACTTC
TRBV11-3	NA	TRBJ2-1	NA	CASSLGRNNEQFF	TGTGCCAGCAGCTTAGGCAGAAACAATGAGCAGTTCTTC
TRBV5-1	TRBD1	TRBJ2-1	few	CASSLEAGGVNEQFF	TGCGCCAGCAGCTTGGAAGCAGGGGGCGTGAATGAGCAGTTCTTC
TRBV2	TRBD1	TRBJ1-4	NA	CASGRDRGSNEKLFF	TGTGCCAGCGGCCGGGACAGGGGTTCTAATGAAAAACTGTTTTTT
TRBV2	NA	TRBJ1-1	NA	CASSVSGLNTEAFF	TGTGCCAGCAGTGTTTCCGGTCTTAACACTGAAGCTTTCTTT
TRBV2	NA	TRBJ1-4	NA	CASSEAGTGNEKLFF	TGTGCCAGCAGTGAAGCCGGGACGGGGAATGAAAAACTGTTTTTT
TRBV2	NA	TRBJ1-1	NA	CASQKSTTLLGTEAFF	TGTGCCAGCCAGAAGTCAACAACCCTACTGGGAACTGAAGCTTTCTTT